A single sample gave rise to the 12 T cell receptor beta chains below, sequenced in a study of blood T cells in healthy people across ages. A J-beta primer mix and a sample-barcoded 5' primer were used in a second PCR of roughly 7 to 12 cycles. TCRdb used MiXCR to reprocess the 5' RACE reads, holding one entry per CDR3 protein. The repertoire holds roughly 650,000 distinct CDR3 sequences, with 32% as singletons. Sequenced input: blood. The receptors were gathered from a woman aged 80 or older in good health.

This clonotype showed up many times. CDR3 sequence (DNA): TGCGCCAGCAGCTTGGCACAGGGGGCAAAGACCTACGAGCAGTACTTC. This gives the protein CASSLAQGAKTYEQYF. The rearrangement links TRBV5-1 to TRBJ2-7; the match to TRBD1 covers 9 bases. The trim removed 0 bases at V and 2 bases at J, leaving 6 bases unmatched. This CDR3 is 16 amino acids long. The germline gives CDR1 SGHRS, CDR2 YFSETQ.

This clonotype showed up many times. The chain combines TRBV5-6 with TRBJ2-7; no firm D call. Germline V lookup: CDR1 SGHDT, CDR2 YYEEEE. The CDR3 is 14 amino acids. Trimming stripped 1 base from V and 7 bases from J, with 15 bases between. CDR3 region: CASSLRIHPREQYF. Written as DNA, the CDR3 is TGTGCCAGCAGCTTGAGAATTCACCCTCGGGAGCAGTACTTC. Full variable domain (missing parts from reference TRBV5-6 and TRBJ2-7): DAGVTQSPTHLIKTRGQQVTLRCSPKSGHDTVSWYQQALGQGPQFIFQYYEEEERQRGNFPDRFSGHQFPNYSSELNVNALLLGDSALYLCASSLRIHPREQYFGPGTRLTVT.

Comment on this clonotype: This could be a read error, since a much larger clone is one nucleotide away. This chain connects TRBV20-1 to TRBJ1-2, with D possibly being TRBD1 (5 bases). CDR3 length: 13 amino acids. Germline CDR1 and CDR2: DFQATT and SNEGSKA (reference sequence). CDR3 DNA: TGCAGTGCCTCCCCCCCTGGGAGGGGTGGCTACATCTTC. Translation: CSASPPGRGGYIF.

The chain uses TRBV13 and TRBJ2-7; TRBD2 matches at 13 bases. The CDR3 spans 14 residues. The ends lost 6 bases at V and 6 bases at J; junction bases unmatched: 5. Germline V lookup: CDR1 PRHDT, CDR2 FYEKMQ (reference sequence). CDR3 region: CASRLAGGPSEQYF. CDR3 DNA sequence: TGTGCCAGCAGACTAGCGGGAGGGCCCTCCGAGCAGTACTTC.

There are many counts of this clonotype. The V call is TRBV20-1, the J call TRBJ2-7, with 11 positions matching TRBD2. The end of the DNA fits TRBJ2-5 better, so the J call may be wrong. This CDR3 has 15 amino acids. Looked up from germline, CDR1 is DFQATT and CDR2 is SNEGSKA (reference sequence). The CDR3 here is CSASVAGGLGETQYF. CDR3 DNA: TGCAGTGCTAGTGTAGCGGGGGGGCTGGGAGAGACCCAGTACTTC.

The chain joins TRBV5-1 to TRBJ2-3, with TRBD1 matching 7 bases. This CDR3 region has 16 residues. Looked up from germline, CDR1 is SGHRS and CDR2 is YFSETQ. With V trimmed by 2 bases and J by 8 bases, 14 bases remained unmatched. Written as DNA, the CDR3 is TGCGCCAGCAGCTTCGGTCGCGCAGGGGGTGCGTCTACGCAGTATTTT. This encodes CASSFGRAGGASTQYF.

This clonotype was recorded at least ten times. The V call is TRBV4-3, the J call TRBJ1-2; weak D call: TRBD1 (6 bases). Trimming took 4 bases from V and 4 from J, leaving 13 bases between them. This CDR3 has 14 amino acids. Germline assignment: CDR1 LGHNA and CDR2 YSLEER. CDR3 protein: CASSLGQSAYGYTF. The CDR3 nucleotides read TGCGCCAGCAGCCTTGGACAGTCCGCCTATGGCTACACCTTC.

This clonotype came up many times. The V gene is TRBV20-1, the J gene TRBJ2-1; weak D call: TRBD2 (5 bases). Trimming stripped 0 bases from V and 14 bases from J, with 14 bases between. CDR3 length: 12 amino acids. The V gene's germline CDR1 is DFQATT and CDR2 SNEGSKA (reference sequence). CDR3: CSAREYDGLEFF. DNA for the CDR3: TGCAGTGCTAGAGAATACGACGGACTTGAGTTCTTC.

This clonotype occurred many times. The chain employs TRBV12-3 or TRBV12-4 and TRBJ1-2; D gene unclear. V was shortened by 2 bases and J by 2 bases, with 6 bases between the two germline ends. The CDR3 extends over 13 amino acids. The CDR3 nucleotides read TGTGCCAGCAGTTTATTACAGAACTATGGCTACACCTTC. This codes for CASSLLQNYGYTF.

This clonotype was counted at least ten times. This chain uses TRBV3-1 with TRBJ2-7; TRBD2 is a possible D gene (5 bases). The CDR3 totals 14 residues. Between the trimmed V and J ends, which lost 4 bases and 2 bases, there was a span of 12 bases. Germline V lookup: CDR1 LGHDT, CDR2 YNNKEL (reference sequence). In DNA form, the CDR3 reads TGTGCCAGCAGCCCATACGCTAGCCCCTACGAGCAGTACTTC. It codes for CASSPYASPYEQYF.

This clonotype was picked up a small number of times. This may arise from a read error, as a much more abundant clone is one base away. The chain couples TRBV20-1 to TRBJ2-7, with 13 positions matching TRBD2. This CDR3 comprises 15 residues. V was clipped by 6 bases and J by 10 bases; unmatched bases: 15. From germline, CDR1 is DFQATT and CDR2 SNEGSKA (reference sequence). CDR3 DNA: TGCAGTGCACCCACTAGCGGGGGGGCCCGGGAGGCCCAGTACTTC. This encodes CSAPTSGGAREAQYF.

The CDR3 DNA reads as TGCGCCAGCAGCCCAGACGGCTGGGACGGATCCTACGAGCAGTACTTC. This codes for CASSPDGWDGSYEQYF. The gene calls are TRBV4-3 and TRBJ2-7; the D call may be TRBD1 or TRBD2 (5 bases each). Germline CDR1 and CDR2: LGHNA and YSLEER. Trimming removed 4 bases from V and 1 base from J, with 17 bases in between. The CDR3 contains 16 residues.